The clone carrying this T cell receptor beta chain was counted between two and nine times. The study ran its PCR with 60 Vbeta and 13 Jbeta primers. Sequencing used immunoSEQ multiplex PCR; TCRdb keeps in-frame clones, though not all of them. The sample lists roughly 170,000 clones, about four fifths occurring once. This CDR3 is 12 amino acids long. V was shortened by 3 bases and J by 4 bases, with 8 bases between the two germline ends. CDR1 and CDR2 (germline): SGDLS, YYNGEE. The data belong to a study of cytomegalovirus exposure and HLA in healthy donors. The receptor comes from a man under 40 in good health and CMV-seropositive. V usage is TRBV9 and J usage is TRBJ2-7; D is undetermined. The material sequenced was PBMCs. The CDR3 DNA follows: TGTGCCAGCAGCGAGCCCTGTTACGAGCAGTACTTC. Translation: CASSEPCYEQYF.